This T cell receptor beta chain was profiled in a study of CD8+ T cells in alopecia areata. The study, taken as a whole, reports: The study also sequences resident alphabeta T cells of normal skin in scalp samples. Mouse data revealed clearer TCR sharing than patient data did, a gap possibly tied to HLA. Across lesional scalp, and particularly alopecia totalis/universalis, clonality surpassed that of normal scalp.

The V end was cut by 6 bases, the J end by 5 bases, with 12 bases between. Germline-derived CDR1 and CDR2 are MDHEN and SYDVKM. The CDR3 is 13 residues long. Reverse transcription of extracted RNA yielded cDNA, which provided the sequencing template. Here immunoSEQ multiplex PCR was the method, and the copy in TCRdb shows in-frame clones only, minus some. The sample shows about 110,000 clones, 55% to 75% of them seen only once. CD4+ and CD8+ T cells were sorted from PBMCs. For this clone: Its target is not known.

The sequenced sample was CD8+ T cells sorted from blood. The chain joins TRBV28 to TRBJ2-3; D uncertain. The receptor comes from a human donor in good health. CDR3 sequence reads: CASSPPVGDTQYF. The CDR3 DNA sequence: TGTGCCAGCAGCCCCCCGGTGGGAGATACGCAGTATTTT.